This T cell receptor beta chain stems from a study of cytomegalovirus exposure and HLA in healthy donors. The study, taken as a whole, reports: It has been reported that TCR beta sequences accurately predicted the HLA-A and HLA-B alleles of most subjects. In a later analysis, TCR beta V- and J-gene trimming showed a link to a missense DCLRE1C variant.

Per germline, CDR1 SGHVS and CDR2 FNYEAQ. V lost 1 base and J lost 6; bases outside the gene matches: 10. The CDR3 contains 17 residues. Primers for the PCR totalled 60 Vbeta and 13 Jbeta. TCRdb's table, derived via immunoSEQ multiplex PCR, lists solely in-frame clones and lacks some. The sample lists almost 200,000 clones, approximately 85% occurring once. Of note for this clone: Its cognate antigen is unknown.

Though probably carrying unrecorded immune exposures, donors were nominally healthy at sampling. Specimen: PBMCs. The TCR comes from a woman aged 50 to 65 in good health and CMV-seronegative. V is TRBV7-6 and J is TRBJ2-3; 10 bases line up with TRBD2. This chain's CDR3 is CASSLEGLAGEGDTQYF. The DNA for the CDR3 is TGTGCCAGCAGCTTAGAGGGGCTAGCGGGAGAGGGGGATACGCAGTATTTT.